This T cell receptor (beta chain) is drawn from a study of identical twins. Study conclusions and caveats: Excess sharing by twins proved weaker in beta out-of-frame sequences. Out-of-frame alpha sequences shared by twins showed excess low generation probability.

The authors used template switching to add a universal primer site and gave cDNA unique molecular identifiers. TCRdb redid the calling of the 5' RACE reads with MiXCR, one entry per CDR3 protein. Seen here are approximately 410,000 distinct CDR3 sequences, around 18% observed once, and the top ten hold roughly 12%. In the case of this clonotype: Its antigen remains unknown.

Trimming left V 4 bases short and J 8 bases short, with 9 bases between. CDR3 size: 12 residues. Germline V gene sequence: CDR1 SGHTA, CDR2 FQGNSA. The rearrangement joins TRBV7-2 to TRBJ2-1; perhaps TRBD2 as D (5 bases). The sequenced material came from naive T cells sorted from blood. This receptor was identified in a man aged 50 to 59 in good health. The DNA of the CDR3 is TGTGCCAGCAGCTCGTCGGGGTATGAGCAGTTCTTC. Amino acid sequence: CASSSSGYEQFF.